This T cell receptor beta chain was observed in a study of PD-1 blockade in classical Hodgkin lymphoma. Study-level information: With a 2-week interval, patients received intravenous nivolumab at 3 mg/kg. Notes on the study in general: For complete responders, baseline diversity was comparable to that of newly diagnosed patients.

All trial patients relapsed after autologous stem cell transplantation. Responses achieved at best were complete response, partial response or progressive disease. For this clone: The antigen remains undetermined. Other DNA sequences in the same sample also yield this CDR3.

Trimming removed 4 bases from V and 1 base from J; junction bases left unmatched: 2. The germline gives CDR1 MNHEY, CDR2 SMNVEV (reference sequence). The CDR3 has 14 amino acids. Repertoires were generated with immunoSEQ multiplex PCR, while TCRdb's copy carries only in-frame clones and drops some. The data show around 70,000 clones, with about 64% seen just once and approximately 9.9% held by the top ten. The sequences come from peripheral blood mononuclear cells (PBMCs), collected before the second cycle of nivolumab. The receptor was derived from a human donor with classical Hodgkin lymphoma. The chain carries TRBV27 and TRBJ1-1, with 8 bases identical to TRBD1. CDR3 bases: TGTGCCAGCAGTTCTACAGGGGGGAACACTGAAGCTTTCTTT. Translation gives CASSSTGGNTEAFF.